What follows are 26 T cell receptor beta chains derived from one specimen sequenced in a study of blood T cell repertoires in COVID-19. The table came from immunoSEQ multiplex PCR; TCRdb's copy has only in-frame clones and leaves some out. This table holds some 220,000 clones, around 80% found once. Material: peripheral blood. The receptors were sampled from a human donor in a cohort sampled during active COVID-19.

The chain uses TRBV25-1 and TRBJ2-1, with D maybe TRBD2 (6 bases). The CDR3 loop spans 12 amino acids. The V end was cut by 3 bases, the J end by 13 bases, with 13 bases between. Germline CDR1 and CDR2: MGHDK and SYGVNS. The chain's CDR3 is CASSEGGIVQFF. CDR3 DNA: TGTGCCAGCAGTGAGGGCGGGATTGTCCAGTTCTTC.

This rearrangement joins TRBV20-1 to TRBJ1-6; 12 bases are a match to TRBD1. Unmatched junction bases numbered 7, after V lost 3 bases and J lost 10 bases. From germline, CDR1 is DFQATT and CDR2 SNEGSKA (reference sequence). The CDR3 is 15 residues long. CDR3 nucleotide sequence: TGCAGTGCTAGTCCGGGACAGGGGGCAGGGTCACCCCTCCACTTT. Translated, it gives CSASPGQGAGSPLHF.

The chain uses TRBV3-1 (or the pseudogene TRBV3-2) and TRBJ2-1; 15 bases fit TRBD2. This CDR3 spans 16 amino acids. Germline V gene data show CDR1 as LGHDT and CDR2 as YNNKEL (reference sequence). J gave up 6 bases and V 1 base, and 1 base lay outside the gene matches. The CDR3 loop reads CASSQGTSGRVNEQFF. CDR3 bases: TGTGCCAGCAGCCAAGGGACTAGCGGGAGGGTCAATGAGCAGTTCTTC.

The V and J genes are TRBV5-1 and TRBJ2-2; TRBD2 matches 11 bases. The CDR3 length is 15 residues. With V trimmed by 7 bases and J by 5 bases, 7 bases remained unmatched. Germline CDR1 SGHRS, CDR2 YFSETQ. As DNA, the CDR3 is TGCGCCAGCCTAGCGGGGGGCCAGGGAACCGGGGAGCTGTTTTTT. It codes for CASLAGGQGTGELFF.

This chain joins TRBV7-8 and TRBJ2-5; 8 bases line up with TRBD1. CDR3 length: 14 amino acids. V gave up 4 bases and J gave up 3 bases; unmatched junction bases: 4. In germline, CDR1 is SGHVS, CDR2 FQNEAQ. CDR3 amino acids: CASSSRQGKETQYF. The CDR3, as DNA: TGTGCCAGCAGCTCACGACAGGGGAAAGAGACCCAGTACTTC.

CDR3 coding DNA: TGTGCCAGCAGCGGAAGGGACAACTACGAGCAGTACTTC. This codes for CASSGRDNYEQYF. This sequence joins TRBV9 and TRBJ2-7; D perhaps matches TRBD1 (6 bases). From germline, CDR1 is SGDLS and CDR2 YYNGEE. The CDR3 covers 13 residues. V was pared by 3 bases and J by 3 bases, with 10 bases between.

The sample holds a few counts of this clone. The chain is built from TRBV29-1 and TRBJ2-2; 16 bases are a match to TRBD2. This CDR3 has 17 amino acids. Trimming took 7 bases from V and 3 from J; bases not matched to a gene: 8. CDR1 is SQVTM and CDR2 is ANQGSEA in the germline V gene. CDR3 DNA sequence: TGCAGCGAGACGGGACTAGCGGGGGGGAGTGACACCGGGGAGCTGTTTTTT. Translated, it gives CSETGLAGGSDTGELFF.

This chain connects TRBV6-1 to TRBJ2-7; 11 bases fit TRBD2. V was clipped by 8 bases and J by 3 bases; unmatched bases: 12. Per the germline V gene, CDR1 is MNHNS and CDR2 is SASEGT. The CDR3 is made up of 16 amino acids. CDR3 region: CASGQVRLAGNYEQYF. The CDR3 DNA sequence: TGTGCCAGCGGTCAAGTTAGACTAGCGGGGAACTACGAGCAGTACTTC.

This clone was observed a few times. This chain links TRBV25-1 with TRBJ2-1; 13 nucleotides match TRBD2. After removal of 1 base from V and 1 base from J, the junction contained 4 bases not matched to a gene. The germline V gene encodes CDR1 MGHDK and CDR2 SYGVNS. This CDR3 contains 18 residues. CDR3 sequence: CASSEFGLAGESYNEQFF. The CDR3 DNA sequence: TGTGCCAGCAGTGAATTTGGACTAGCGGGAGAATCCTACAATGAGCAGTTCTTC.

The V call is TRBV11-2, the J call TRBJ2-7, with 9 nucleotides matching TRBD1. The CDR3 covers 13 residues. Germline V gene lookup returns CDR1 SGHAT and CDR2 FQNNGV. Unmatched junction bases numbered 1, after V lost 5 bases and J lost 2 bases. The CDR3 bases are TGTGCCAGCAGCCGGGACAGGGCCTACGAGCAGTACTTC. Residues: CASSRDRAYEQYF.

The V and J genes are TRBV20-1 and TRBJ2-5, with a weak D call TRBD1 (6 bases). The CDR3 has 11 residues. V was trimmed by 2 bases and J by 7 bases, leaving 8 bases between them. CDR1 DFQATT and CDR2 SNEGSKA come from the germline V gene (reference sequence). The CDR3 DNA follows: TGCAGTGCTAGACCACAGGGGACCCAGTACTTC. Its protein product is CSARPQGTQYF.

The rearrangement joins TRBV9 to TRBJ1-2; a possible D gene is TRBD1 (5 bases). Germline V gives CDR1 SGDLS, CDR2 YYNGEE. The CDR3 consists of 16 residues. V lost 4 bases and J lost 6, with 22 bases in between. The CDR3 DNA reads TGTGCCAGCAGCTCCGGCCGGCGGGGGATAGAGGATGGCTACACCTTC. This translates into CASSSGRRGIEDGYTF.

V gene TRBV11-2 combines with J gene TRBJ1-2; D is ambiguous. Germline V gene lookup returns CDR1 SGHAT and CDR2 FQNNGV. V lost 0 bases and J 8 bases, leaving 13 bases between the germline ends. The CDR3 sequence is 14 residues long. Here the CDR3 reads CASSLDRGMEGYTF. The CDR3, as DNA: TGTGCCAGCAGCTTAGATCGGGGAATGGAGGGCTACACCTTC.

This clone came up a few times. The chain carries TRBV6-1 and TRBJ2-7; 8 nucleotides line up with TRBD2. This CDR3 is 15 amino acids long. The V and J ends lost 3 bases and 5 bases, in that order; junction bases with no gene match: 9. Germline CDR1 MNHNS, CDR2 SASEGT. The CDR3 nucleotides read TGTGCCAGCAGTGACGGGGGGGCAGCCCAGGACGAGCAGTACTTC. Translation: CASSDGGAAQDEQYF.

This chain connects TRBV11-2 to TRBJ1-4, with TRBD1 as a possible D gene (5 bases). CDR1 and CDR2 from the germline V gene are SGHAT and FQNNGV. The CDR3 is 14 amino acids. Trimming shortened V by 0 bases and J by 5 bases, and 7 bases separated the two germline ends. DNA of the CDR3: TGTGCCAGCAGCTTAGACAGGGTGAATGAAAAACTGTTTTTT. Translation gives CASSLDRVNEKLFF.

This chain connects TRBV5-3 to TRBJ1-5; 9 nucleotides align to TRBD1. TRBV5-3 is an open reading frame, and its role is uncertain. The V gene end was trimmed by 1 base and the J gene end by 0 bases; junction bases not matched to a gene: 2. The CDR3 totals 16 residues. The CDR3 region has the DNA TGTGCCAGAAGCTTGAGGACAGGGGATAGCAATCAGCCCCAGCATTTT. Translated, it gives CARSLRTGDSNQPQHF.

V is TRBV2 and J is TRBJ2-3; 7 bases map to TRBD2. The CDR3 extends over 14 amino acids. The V segment lost 5 bases and the J segment 6 bases; nucleotides outside the gene matches: 8. CDR1 and CDR2 (germline): SNHLY, FYNNEI. The CDR3 sequence: CASSWTSNHDTQYF. The CDR3 DNA reads TGTGCCAGCAGTTGGACTAGTAACCACGATACGCAGTATTTT.

V usage is TRBV4-2 and J usage is TRBJ2-2; 10 bases map to TRBD2. The CDR3 spans 15 residues. CDR1 and CDR2 (germline): LGHNA, YNFKEQ. The V segment lost 1 base and the J segment 5 bases; nucleotides outside the gene matches: 1. The CDR3: CASSQGTSGTGELFF. In DNA, the CDR3 is TGTGCCAGCAGCCAAGGGACTAGCGGTACCGGGGAGCTGTTTTTT.

This chain links TRBV18 with TRBJ1-3; 9 bases are shared with TRBD1. Trimming removed 0 bases from V and 0 bases from J; junction bases left unmatched: 12. The CDR3 totals 20 residues. In germline, CDR1 is KGHSH, CDR2 LQKENI. This CDR3 reads CASSPPWTGVRSYSGNTIYF. CDR3 nucleotides: TGTGCCAGCTCACCACCGTGGACAGGGGTTCGCTCATACTCTGGAAACACCATATATTTT. Supplemented by reference TRBV18 and TRBJ1-3, the full variable domain reads NAGVMQNPRHLVRRRGQEARLRCSPMKGHSHVYWYRQLPEEGLKFMVYLQKENIIDESGMPKERFSAEFPKEGPSILRIQQVVRGDSAAYFCASSPPWTGVRSYSGNTIYFGEGSWLTVV.

The CDR3 nucleotides are TGTGCCAGCAGTTTATCGGGCAGGGTATTAGTCGACGAGCAGTACTTC. This sequence encodes CASSLSGRVLVDEQYF. The rearrangement uses TRBV27 and TRBJ2-7, with a possible D match to TRBD1 (5 bases). Germline V gene data show CDR1 as MNHEY and CDR2 as SMNVEV (reference sequence). V was cut by 0 bases and J by 5 bases, with 17 bases left in between. The CDR3 runs to 16 residues.

V is TRBV30 and J is TRBJ1-3; no clear D. The germline CDR1 and CDR2 sequences are GTSNPN and SVGIG (reference sequence). V was clipped by 2 bases and J by 0 bases, with 5 bases between them. The CDR3 runs to 13 residues. The CDR3 here is CAWSFNSGNTIYF. The CDR3 DNA follows: TGTGCCTGGAGTTTTAACTCTGGAAACACCATATATTTT.

This clone has just a few counts. The J gene is TRBJ2-5, the V gene TRBV4-1; TRBD2 might be the D (5 bases). The V end lost 2 bases, the J end lost 4 bases, and 11 bases lay between the germline ends. The CDR3 runs to 14 residues. Looked up from germline, CDR1 is MGHRA and CDR2 is YSYEKL. The CDR3 here is CASSQPGGLETQYF. The CDR3 DNA reads as TGCGCCAGCAGCCAACCAGGAGGTTTAGAGACCCAGTACTTC.

The chain couples TRBV27 to TRBJ1-2; the match to TRBD1 covers 7 bases. The CDR3 sequence is 14 residues long. Unmatched junction bases numbered 11, after V lost 6 bases and J lost 7 bases. Germline CDR1 is MNHEY and CDR2 is SMNVEV (reference sequence). The CDR3 protein is CASRASTGTGGYTF. The CDR3 DNA reads TGTGCCAGCAGGGCCTCGACAGGGACTGGTGGCTACACCTTC.

The chain combines TRBV15 with TRBJ2-7, with TRBD1 matching 9 bases. V shed 3 bases and J 5 bases; nucleotides not matched to a gene: 8. The CDR3 is made up of 15 amino acids. CDR1 LNHNV and CDR2 YYDKDF come from the germline V gene (reference sequence). CDR3 in DNA: TGTGCCACCAGCAGGGGACAGGGCCCCTATCACGAGCAGTACTTC. Residues: CATSRGQGPYHEQYF. The whole variable domain, filled in from reference TRBV15 and TRBJ2-7, reads DAMVIQNPRYQVTQFGKPVTLSCSQTLNHNVMYWYQQKSSQAPKLLFHYYDKDFNNEADTPDNFQSRRPNTSFCFLDIRSPGLGDTAMYLCATSRGQGPYHEQYFGPGTRLTVT.

The gene calls are TRBV5-5 and TRBJ2-3; 15 nucleotides line up with TRBD2. Germline V gene sequence: CDR1 SGHKS, CDR2 YYEKEE (reference sequence). Germline trimming cut 1 base from V and 6 bases from J; bases unmatched to any gene: 3. CDR3 length: 16 residues. The CDR3 loop reads CASSLPGTSGGDTQYF. CDR3 nucleotides: TGTGCCAGCAGCTTGCCCGGGACTAGCGGGGGGGATACGCAGTATTTT.

The chain uses TRBV7-2 and TRBJ2-1; TRBD2 aligns across 13 bases. Germline trimming cut 2 bases from V and 8 bases from J; bases unmatched to any gene: 6. CDR1 is SGHTA, CDR2 FQGNSA, per germline. There are 16 residues in the CDR3. Here the CDR3 DNA reads TGTGCCAGCAGCTTATGGACTAGCGGGAGCGTGGATGAGCAGTTCTTC. Protein product: CASSLWTSGSVDEQFF.